A selection of T cell receptor beta chains follows, all from one sample in a study of T cell responses to AZD1222 COVID-19 vaccine. Clones were read by immunoSEQ multiplex PCR, and TCRdb kept only the in-frame ones, dropping some. The table lists roughly 120,000 clones, roughly 88% of them singletons. The sequencing here drew on peripheral blood, taken on day 0 of MenACWY control vaccination. These receptors were taken from an adult in good health. The CDR3 runs from the conserved cysteine through the conserved F or W. D genes are given only for firm matches.

>TRBV9|TRBJ2-6|NA
CASSVTQSSGANVLTF
TGTGCCAGCAGCGTAACACAGAGCTCTGGGGCCAACGTCCTGACTTTC
>TRBV6-5|TRBJ2-7|NA
CASSSRRGYEQYF
TGTGCCAGCAGTTCAAGGAGGGGCTACGAGCAGTACTTC
>TRBV6-1|TRBJ2-5|NA
CASSETLRGRETQYF
TGTGCCAGCAGTGAAACCTTACGGGGTAGAGAGACCCAGTACTTC
>TRBV6-6|TRBJ1-2|NA
CASEDQNYGYTF
TGTGCCAGCGAAGACCAAAACTATGGCTACACCTTC
>TRBV7-8|TRBJ2-7|NA
CASTPGARSSGHEQYF
TGTGCCAGCACCCCGGGGGCCCGTTCTAGCGGACACGAGCAGTACTTC
>TRBV19|TRBJ1-5|TRBD1
CASSTTRQGAISPQHF
TGTGCCAGTAGTACCACCCGACAGGGAGCAATCAGCCCCCAGCATTTT
>TRBV3-1/TRBV3-2|TRBJ1-2|TRBD1
CASSQGTGGNYGYTF
TGTGCCAGCAGCCAAGGGACAGGGGGGAACTATGGCTACACCTTC
>TRBV4-2|TRBJ1-1|NA
CASSQDSGMNTEAFF
TGTGCCAGCAGCCAAGACTCTGGGATGAACACTGAAGCTTTCTTT
>TRBV29-1|TRBJ1-4|NA
CSATVANEKLFF
TGCAGCGCAACAGTAGCTAATGAAAAACTGTTTTTT
>TRBV5-1|TRBJ2-7|TRBD2
CASSLGISSGRTSYEQYF
TGCGCCAGCAGCTTGGGGATCTCTAGCGGGAGAACCTCCTACGAGCAGTACTTC
>TRBV29-1|TRBJ1-6|TRBD1
CSVERDRGSPLHF
TGCAGCGTCGAAAGGGACAGGGGTTCACCCCTCCACTTT
>TRBV7-3|TRBJ2-1|TRBD1
CASSGQGRDEQFF
TGTGCCAGCAGCGGACAGGGTAGGGATGAGCAGTTCTTC
>TRBV5-5|TRBJ1-1|NA
CASSLGLLNTEAFF
TGTGCCAGCAGCCTAGGACTCTTGAACACTGAAGCTTTCTTT
>TRBV28|TRBJ1-6|NA
CASSLRPGRFNSPLHF
TGTGCCAGCAGTTTACGACCGGGACGGTTCAATTCACCCCTCCACTTT
>TRBV7-9|TRBJ1-6|NA
CASSSNVEGNSPLHF
TGTGCCAGCAGCTCGAACGTAGAGGGAAATTCACCCCTCCACTTT
>TRBV11-2|TRBJ1-3|NA
CASSPYTGTGNTIYF
TGTGCCAGCAGCCCGTACACAGGGACTGGAAACACCATATATTTT
>TRBV9|TRBJ2-2|NA
CASSVAPVGPAGELFF
TGTGCCAGCAGCGTAGCCCCGGTGGGCCCCGCCGGGGAGCTGTTTTTT
>TRBV27|TRBJ2-1|TRBD2
CASRPWPTSAGAHEQFF
TGTGCCAGCAGACCTTGGCCTACGTCAGCGGGAGCCCATGAGCAGTTCTTC